Following are 30 T cell receptor beta chains from one sample sequenced in a study of T cell responses to AZD1222 COVID-19 vaccine. The assay was immunoSEQ multiplex PCR, and TCRdb's table has in-frame clones only and misses some. Of 150,000 to 180,000 clones listed, about 92% are singletons. Here the sequenced sample was peripheral blood, taken on day 0 of AZD1222 vaccination. The receptors derive from an adult in good health.

This chain uses TRBV25-1 with TRBJ1-6, with unresolved D. The CDR3 covers 15 residues. Trimming took 4 bases from V and 4 from J, leaving 11 bases between them. Germline lookup yields CDR1 MGHDK and CDR2 SYGVNS. This CDR3 is CASSGIHSYNSPLHF. The CDR3 bases are TGTGCCAGCAGTGGAATACACTCGTATAATTCACCCCTCCACTTT.

The gene calls are TRBV9 and TRBJ2-2; no clear D. Per germline, CDR1 SGDLS and CDR2 YYNGEE. The V end was cut by 2 bases, the J end by 7 bases, with 3 bases between. This CDR3 contains 11 residues. The CDR3 protein is CASSVSGELFF. The CDR3 nucleotides are TGTGCCAGCAGCGTTAGCGGGGAGCTGTTTTTT.

This clone has only one observation. V gene TRBV5-1 combines with J gene TRBJ2-1; TRBD2 matches at 8 bases. The V and J ends lost 2 bases and 8 bases, in that order; junction bases with no gene match: 6. The V gene's germline CDR1 is SGHRS and CDR2 YFSETQ. The CDR3 spans 14 residues. CDR3 DNA sequence: TGCGCCAGCAGCTTTGGGACTAGTATTTATGAGCAGTTCTTC. It is translated as CASSFGTSIYEQFF.

The genes are TRBV2 and TRBJ2-7; D may correspond to TRBD1 or TRBD2 (5 bases each). The V gene lost 6 bases and the J gene lost 3 bases, with 12 bases spanning the gap. This CDR3 is built from 13 residues. Per the germline V gene, CDR1 is SNHLY and CDR2 is FYNNEI. The CDR3 nucleotides read TGTGCCAGCAGGGACTGGGGGTTCTACGAGCAGTACTTC. Its translation is CASRDWGFYEQYF.

CDR3 loop: CASSLKGGTVYEQYF. CDR3 bases: TGTGCCAGCAGCTTAAAGGGCGGGACAGTCTACGAGCAGTACTTC. The rearrangement links TRBV7-3 to TRBJ2-7; weak D call: TRBD1 (7 bases). Trimming removed 1 base at V and 3 bases at J, with 13 bases between. The CDR3 is 15 residues long. The germline CDR1 and CDR2 sequences are SGHTA and FQGTGA.

V gene TRBV5-1 combines with J gene TRBJ2-5; TRBD1 agrees at 7 bases. The V segment lost 0 bases and the J segment 5 bases; nucleotides outside the gene matches: 16. Germline V gene sequence: CDR1 SGHRS, CDR2 YFSETQ. The CDR3 consists of 18 residues. The CDR3 is CASSLGGPGRGRTETQYF. CDR3 nucleotide sequence: TGCGCCAGCAGCTTGGGGGGGCCCGGAAGGGGGCGCACGGAGACCCAGTACTTC.

The chain recombines TRBV5-4 with TRBJ2-5; D remains ambiguous. The CDR3 consists of 13 residues. Germline-derived CDR1 and CDR2 are SGHNT and YYREEE (reference sequence). Trimming removed 5 bases from V and 1 base from J, with 9 bases in between. The CDR3, as DNA: TGTGCCAGCAGTTCTCGCCTCCAAGAGACCCAGTACTTC. This encodes CASSSRLQETQYF.

This clone was observed once. Other nucleotide sequences in the sample specify the same CDR3. The V gene is TRBV7-3, the J gene TRBJ1-6, with 8 bases matching TRBD1. CDR1 is SGHTA, CDR2 FQGTGA, per germline. J lost 7 bases, V lost 2 bases, and 4 bases had no gene match. The CDR3 contains 15 residues. Written as DNA, the CDR3 is TGTGCCAGCAGCTTAGGGGACAGGAGAAATTCACCCCTCCACTTT. Protein: CASSLGDRRNSPLHF.

The V call is TRBV6-5, the J call TRBJ2-2; 8 nucleotides match TRBD1. Germline V gene data show CDR1 as MNHEY and CDR2 as SVGAGI. V lost 6 bases, J lost 7 bases, and 10 bases stayed unmatched. This CDR3 is 15 amino acids long. CDR3 coding DNA: TGTGCCAGCAGGGCCGACAGGGGCGATCTCGGGGAGCTGTTTTTT. Residues: CASRADRGDLGELFF.

This rearrangement joins TRBV7-9 to TRBJ1-1; D possibly corresponds to TRBD1 (6 bases). V was clipped by 5 bases and J by 3 bases, with 19 bases between them. Looked up from germline, CDR1 is SEHNR and CDR2 is FQNEAQ (reference sequence). The CDR3 has 16 residues. The CDR3 nucleotides read TGTGCCAGCAGCCCACCCGGGGGGCTAGGTTACACTGAAGCTTTCTTT. Amino acid sequence: CASSPPGGLGYTEAFF.

DNA of the CDR3: TGTGCCAGCAGTGTACGCGGGATTCAGATCTATGGCTACACCTTC. Translating gives CASSVRGIQIYGYTF. This chain links TRBV28 with TRBJ1-2; D is unresolved. The V gene's germline CDR1 is MDHEN and CDR2 SYDVKM. The length of the CDR3 is 15 residues. Trimming pared 5 bases from V and 4 bases from J, leaving 17 bases between.

V usage is TRBV11-2 and J usage is TRBJ1-1; D perhaps matches TRBD1 (6 bases). Trimming took 1 base from V and 4 from J, leaving 10 bases between them. The germline V gene has CDR1 SGHAT and CDR2 FQNNGV. The CDR3 is 14 amino acids. Here the CDR3 reads CASSLVQGSTEAFF. In nucleotides, the CDR3 is TGTGCCAGCAGCTTAGTACAGGGTTCCACTGAAGCTTTCTTT.

This chain uses TRBV5-4 with TRBJ2-3; tentatively, D is TRBD2 (5 bases). Trimming left V 6 bases short and J 5 bases short, with 19 bases between. CDR3 length: 15 amino acids. Germline CDR1 SGHNT, CDR2 YYREEE (reference sequence). The CDR3 DNA is TGTGCCAGCACGGGAAAGCCAAAACTTGGAGATACGCAGTATTTT. Translating gives CASTGKPKLGDTQYF. Combining the CDR3 with reference TRBV5-4 and TRBJ2-3 gives the whole variable domain ETGVTQSPTHLIKTRGQQVTLRCSSQSGHNTVSWYQQALGQGPQFIFQYYREEENGRGNFPPRFSGLQFPNYSSELNVNALELDDSALYLCASTGKPKLGDTQYFGPGTRLTVL.

The chain recombines TRBV4-1 with TRBJ2-7, with 8 nucleotides matching TRBD1. The CDR3 length is 15 residues. V lost 1 base, J lost 3 bases, and 5 bases stayed unmatched. Germline CDR1 and CDR2: MGHRA and YSYEKL. The CDR3 DNA follows: TGCGCCAGCAGCCAAGGAAACAGGGGGGACTACGAGCAGTACTTC. This gives the protein CASSQGNRGDYEQYF.

The chain recombines TRBV9 with TRBJ2-1; D may be TRBD2 (6 bases). There are 15 residues in the CDR3. Between the trimmed V and J ends, which lost 1 base and 2 bases, there was a span of 10 bases. CDR1 is SGDLS and CDR2 is YYNGEE in the germline V gene. CDR3 amino acids: CASSVSAGAYNEQFF. The CDR3 coding sequence is TGTGCCAGCAGCGTATCAGCGGGTGCCTACAATGAGCAGTTCTTC.

The chain uses TRBV29-1 and TRBJ1-1; a weak D match, TRBD1 (5 bases). Germline CDR1 is SQVTM and CDR2 is ANQGSEA. The germline V and J ends were trimmed by 7 bases and 0 bases, with 18 bases remaining between them. This CDR3 is 15 amino acids long. The DNA of the CDR3 is TGCAGCGCCTCTGGGGGTTGGGGCATGAACACTGAAGCTTTCTTT. Amino acids: CSASGGWGMNTEAFF.

V gene TRBV30 combines with J gene TRBJ1-2; no firm D call. This CDR3 is built from 13 residues. The germline V and J ends were trimmed by 2 bases and 2 bases, with 9 bases remaining between them. Germline V lookup: CDR1 GTSNPN, CDR2 SVGIG (reference sequence). Here the CDR3 DNA reads TGTGCCTGGAGTTGGCCGGACAACTATGGCTACACCTTC. It yields the protein CAWSWPDNYGYTF.

This chain links TRBV18 with TRBJ1-5; D not resolved. Between the trimmed V and J ends, which lost 3 bases and 2 bases, there was a span of 8 bases. This CDR3 has 14 residues. Per germline, CDR1 KGHSH and CDR2 LQKENI. The CDR3 reads CASSPEAGNQPQHF. The DNA of the CDR3 is TGTGCCAGCTCACCGGAAGCAGGCAATCAGCCCCAGCATTTT.

The chain has TRBV5-1 and TRBJ1-6, with D possibly being TRBD1 (6 bases). The CDR3 is 17 amino acids. Germline V gene sequence: CDR1 SGHRS, CDR2 YFSETQ. V lost 4 bases and J 0 bases, leaving 14 bases between the germline ends. The chain's CDR3 is CASSTAGVGSYNSPLHF. The CDR3 DNA is TGCGCCAGCAGCACGGCAGGGGTGGGCTCCTATAATTCACCCCTCCACTTT.

J is TRBJ2-3 and V is TRBV6-6, with D unclear. V lost 5 bases and J 6 bases, leaving 9 bases between the germline ends. Germline loops: CDR1 MNHNY, CDR2 SVGAGI (reference sequence). The CDR3 loop spans 12 amino acids. The CDR3 is CASSTVPDTQYF. In nucleotides, the CDR3 is TGTGCCAGCAGTACCGTTCCTGATACGCAGTATTTT.

The rearrangement joins TRBV9 to TRBJ1-2; TRBD1 agrees at 11 bases. Trimming cost V 4 bases and J 5 bases; bases outside gene matches: 7. CDR3 length: 15 residues. The V gene's germline CDR1 is SGDLS and CDR2 YYNGEE. This chain's CDR3 is CASSFRTGGQYGYTF. Written as DNA, the CDR3 is TGTGCCAGCAGCTTCCGGACAGGGGGCCAATATGGCTACACCTTC.

The chain joins TRBV30 to TRBJ1-6, with 7 bases fitting TRBD1. The length of the CDR3 is 16 residues. V trimming: 0 bases; J trimming: 9 bases; junction bases outside the gene matches: 11. Germline V gives CDR1 GTSNPN, CDR2 SVGIG (reference sequence). The CDR3 sequence is CAWSVAVTGRASPLHF. The DNA of the CDR3 is TGTGCCTGGAGTGTAGCGGTGACAGGGAGGGCTTCACCCCTCCACTTT.

The chain couples TRBV7-9 to TRBJ1-5; D gene uncertain. Per germline, CDR1 SEHNR and CDR2 FQNEAQ (reference sequence). The CDR3 runs to 12 residues. V shed 3 bases and J shed 9 bases, with 9 bases lying between them. The CDR3 nucleotides read TGTGCCAGCAGCTTGCCCGATGGGCCCCAGCATTTT. Translated, it gives CASSLPDGPQHF.

The genes are TRBV27 and TRBJ1-6; unclear D gene. Trimming removed 0 bases at V and 11 bases at J, with 8 bases between. The CDR3 loop spans 13 amino acids. Per the germline V gene, CDR1 is MNHEY and CDR2 is SMNVEV (reference sequence). The CDR3 spells CASSLSPVPPLHF. The DNA for the CDR3 is TGTGCCAGCAGTTTATCCCCCGTCCCACCCCTCCACTTT.

The chain carries TRBV28 and TRBJ2-7, with a tentative D call TRBD2 (6 bases). Germline values: CDR1 MDHEN, CDR2 SYDVKM. V shed 8 bases and J shed 1 base, with 15 bases lying between them. This CDR3 is built from 14 residues. CDR3 nucleotides: TGTGCCAGCGGGGAGGCCTACAGATCCTACGAGCAGTACTTC. Translation gives CASGEAYRSYEQYF.

The V gene is TRBV29-1, the J gene TRBJ1-1; tentative D call: TRBD1 (5 bases). Trimming stripped 0 bases from V and 1 base from J, with 9 bases between. The CDR3 spans 14 residues. Per the germline V gene, CDR1 is SQVTM and CDR2 is ANQGSEA. The CDR3 bases are TGCAGCGTTGAAGATCGGGGGAAGAACACTGAAGCTTTCTTT. Translated: CSVEDRGKNTEAFF.

This rearrangement joins TRBV11-2 to TRBJ2-7, with D perhaps given as TRBD1 or TRBD2 (5 bases each). CDR1 and CDR2 from the germline V gene are SGHAT and FQNNGV. CDR3 length: 14 amino acids. The ends were cut back, 7 bases at V and 4 bases at J, with 17 bases in the middle. DNA for the CDR3: TGTGCCAGCACCCCGGGACGGGAACTTTACGAGCAGTACTTC. It codes for CASTPGRELYEQYF. Based on the CDR3 plus reference TRBV11-2 and TRBJ2-7, the full variable domain is EAGVAQSPRYKIIEKRQSVAFWCNPISGHATLYWYQQILGQGPKLLIQFQNNGVVDDSQLPKDRFSAERLKGVDSTLKIQPAKLEDSAVYLCASTPGRELYEQYFGPGTRLTVT.

This clone has just one count. The rearrangement joins TRBV7-2 to TRBJ1-2; a weak D match, TRBD1 (5 bases). The germline V gene has CDR1 SGHTA and CDR2 FQGNSA. CDR3 size: 15 residues. V dropped 4 bases and J dropped 3 bases, with 15 bases sitting between them. The CDR3 nucleotides are TGTGCCAGCAGCTCCCGGGCAGGGCCATACTATGGCTACACCTTC. Protein product: CASSSRAGPYYGYTF.

This rearrangement joins TRBV6-5 to TRBJ1-4; 9 positions agree with TRBD1. Trimming at V came to 4 bases and at J to 3 bases, leaving 6 bases not matched to a gene. The germline gives CDR1 MNHEY, CDR2 SVGAGI. The CDR3 covers 16 residues. CDR3 sequence (DNA): TGTGCCAGCAGTTCCCTCCGGGACAGGGCTAATGAAAAACTGTTTTTT. It specifies CASSSLRDRANEKLFF.

The V gene is TRBV28, the J gene TRBJ2-5, with D hard to call. The V and J ends lost 5 bases and 4 bases respectively, with 14 bases between them. In germline, CDR1 is MDHEN, CDR2 SYDVKM. The CDR3 consists of 14 residues. This chain's CDR3 is CASSPGWSVETQYF. CDR3 DNA: TGTGCCAGCAGTCCCGGGTGGAGCGTAGAGACCCAGTACTTC.